The 7 T cell receptor beta chains given below trace back to one sample, sequenced in a study of CD8+CD57+ T cells in acquired aplastic anemia. TCR beta VDJ and CDR3 profiles were obtained from a genomic DNA template. TCRdb recomputed calls from the reads with MiXCR, one row per CDR3 protein. The data show about 80,000 distinct CDR3 sequences, approximately 46% seen once. Sequencing was done on a sample of sorted CD4+, CD8+, or CD8+CD57+ T cells (not recorded which) from PBMCs. These receptors came from a human donor in good health, serving as a control.

The J gene is TRBJ2-3, the V gene TRBV29-1; D is unresolved. CDR1 and CDR2 (germline): SQVTM, ANQGSEA. V shed 1 base and J shed 0 bases, with 8 bases lying between them. The CDR3 extends over 14 amino acids. Here the CDR3 reads CSVEALTSTDTQYF. Written as DNA, the CDR3 is TGCAGCGTTGAAGCCCTTACTAGCACAGATACGCAGTATTTT.

The gene calls are TRBV29-1 and TRBJ2-7; weak D call: TRBD2 (7 bases). This CDR3 is built from 12 residues. The V and J ends lost 4 bases and 5 bases respectively, with 12 bases between them. Per the germline V gene, CDR1 is SQVTM and CDR2 is ANQGSEA. CDR3 bases: TGCAGCGTTGGGCCGGGGGGCCACGAGCAGTACTTC. It codes for CSVGPGGHEQYF.

With regard to this clonotype: One base away lies a much larger clone, so this may be a sequencing read error. The chain combines TRBV12-3 or TRBV12-4 with TRBJ1-2; D is uncertain. V shed 1 base and J shed 4 bases, with 7 bases lying between them. This CDR3 comprises 13 residues. Written as DNA, the CDR3 is TGTGCCAGCAGTTTAGATGCACTCTATGGCTACACCTTC. Translated, it gives CASSLDALYGYTF.

This clonotype was detected a few times. Its ends do not fully match the called genes, so a read error is possible. V and J are TRBV2 and TRBJ2-3; TRBD2 is a possible D gene (5 bases). This CDR3 spans 15 amino acids. Germline values: CDR1 SNHLY, CDR2 FYNNEI. CDR3 sequence (DNA): TGTGCCAGCAGCATTCGGACCGACGGAGGAGATGCGCAGTATTTT. This codes for CASSIRTDGGDAQYF.

The chain recombines TRBV15 with TRBJ1-2, with 7 bases fitting TRBD1. Germline V CDR1 and CDR2: LNHNV, YYDKDF (reference sequence). The J segment lost 2 bases and the V segment lost 3 bases, leaving 9 bases of the junction unmatched. The CDR3 runs 16 residues. The CDR3 DNA reads as TGTGCCACCAGCAGTGTCCGCGGAGGGGGCAACTATGGCTACACCTTC. Protein: CATSSVRGGGNYGYTF. Together with reference TRBV15 and TRBJ1-2, the CDR3 gives the full variable domain: DAMVIQNPRYQVTQFGKPVTLSCSQTLNHNVMYWYQQKSSQAPKLLFHYYDKDFNNEADTPDNFQSRRPNTSFCFLDIRSPGLGDTAMYLCATSSVRGGGNYGYTFGSGTRLTVV.

This clonotype was picked up a small number of times. The genes are TRBV10-1 and TRBJ1-6, with TRBD1 matching 8 bases. CDR1 is WNHNN and CDR2 is SYGVQD in the germline V gene (reference sequence). V gave up 8 bases and J gave up 7 bases; unmatched junction bases: 10. CDR3 size: 15 residues. The CDR3 loop reads CASRDSSGGNSPLHF. CDR3 DNA: TGCGCCAGCCGGGACTCGTCAGGGGGCAATTCACCCCTCCACTTT.

This clonotype was detected ten times or more. The J gene is TRBJ2-3, the V gene TRBV29-1, with TRBD1 as a possible D gene (6 bases). This CDR3 is built from 15 residues. Germline V gene lookup returns CDR1 SQVTM and CDR2 ANQGSEA. V lost 0 bases to trimming and J lost 4 bases, with 14 bases between them. The CDR3 is CSVEDVQGTPDTQYF. The CDR3 coding sequence is TGCAGCGTTGAAGATGTTCAGGGGACACCAGATACGCAGTATTTT.